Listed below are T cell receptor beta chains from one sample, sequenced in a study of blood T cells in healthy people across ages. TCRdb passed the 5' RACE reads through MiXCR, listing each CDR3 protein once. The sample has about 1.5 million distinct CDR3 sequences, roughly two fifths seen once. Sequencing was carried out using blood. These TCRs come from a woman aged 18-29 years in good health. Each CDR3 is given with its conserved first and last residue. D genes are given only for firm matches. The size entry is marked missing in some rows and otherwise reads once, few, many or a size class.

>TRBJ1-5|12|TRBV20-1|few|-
TGCAGTGCTTTGGAGGGTTATCAGCCCCAGCATTTT
CSALEGYQPQHF
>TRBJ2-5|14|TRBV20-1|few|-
TGCAGTGCTAGAGATCGGGTGGGGATTGAGACCCAGTACTTC
CSARDRVGIETQYF
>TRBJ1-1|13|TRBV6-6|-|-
TGTGCCAGCAGTTACTCGGCGGGAGTGGGCGCTTTCTTT
CASSYSAGVGAFF
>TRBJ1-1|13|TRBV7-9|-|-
TGTGCCAGCAGCGTACCCCCACAGGGTACAGCTTTCTTT
CASSVPPQGTAFF
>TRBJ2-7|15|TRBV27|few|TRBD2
TGTGCCAGCAGTTTCGGCCTAGCGGGATTATACGAGCAGTACTTC
CASSFGLAGLYEQYF
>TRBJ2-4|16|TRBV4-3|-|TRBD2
TGCGCCAGCAGCCAAGCGAGTCTAGCGGGAGTGAACATTCAGTACTTC
CASSQASLAGVNIQYF
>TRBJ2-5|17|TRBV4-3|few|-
TGCGCCAGCAGCCAAGAGTCTGGACTCGTTTCCTACAATGAGCAGTACTTC
CASSQESGLVSYNEQYF
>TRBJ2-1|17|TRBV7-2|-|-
TGTGCCAGCAGGGGGAGAGGGGCCGTATACTCCTACAATGAGCAGTTCTTC
CASRGRGAVYSYNEQFF
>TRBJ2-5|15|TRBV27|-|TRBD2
TGTGCCAGCAGCTCCGGGACTAGTCGAATCGATGAGCAGTACTTC
CASSSGTSRIDEQYF
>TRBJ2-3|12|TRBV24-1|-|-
TGTGCCACCAGTGATGAGATAGATACGCAGTATTTT
CATSDEIDTQYF
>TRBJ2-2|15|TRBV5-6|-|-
TGTGCCAGCAGCTTCTGGGATGTGAACACCGGGGAGCTGTTTTTT
CASSFWDVNTGELFF
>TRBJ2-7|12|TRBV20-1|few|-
TGCAGTGCCGGCGGGCATGCCTACGAGCAGTACTTC
CSAGGHAYEQYF
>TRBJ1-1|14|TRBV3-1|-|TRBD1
TGTGCCAGCAGCTTCAACAGGGGGAACACTGAAGCTTTCTTT
CASSFNRGNTEAFF
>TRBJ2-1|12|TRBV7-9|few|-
TGTGCCAGCAGATCAGGGTCCAATGAGCAGTTCTTC
CASRSGSNEQFF
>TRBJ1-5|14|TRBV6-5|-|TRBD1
TGTGCCGGCCCTAACAGGGGTTACAATCAGCCCCAGCATTTT
CAGPNRGYNQPQHF
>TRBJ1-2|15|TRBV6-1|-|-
TGTGCCAGCAGTGGTCAGAGACTGGTTAACTATGGCTACACCTTC
CASSGQRLVNYGYTF
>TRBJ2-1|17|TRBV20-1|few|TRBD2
TGCAGTGCTAGGGGACTAGCGGGGGATCGCTCCTACAATGAGCAGTTCTTC
CSARGLAGDRSYNEQFF
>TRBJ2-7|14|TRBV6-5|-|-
TGTGCCAGCAGTTACGTAGTAGGAGGCTACGAGCAGTACTTC
CASSYVVGGYEQYF
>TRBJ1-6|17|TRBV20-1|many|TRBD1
TGCAGTGCTAGAGGTCCGACAGGGAGAATATCTAATTCACCCCTCCACTTT
CSARGPTGRISNSPLHF
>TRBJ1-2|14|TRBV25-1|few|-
TGTGCCAGCAGTGAAAGCGTTAGGAGTTACGGCTACACCTTC
CASSESVRSYGYTF
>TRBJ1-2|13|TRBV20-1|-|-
TGCAGTGCTCCGTTTGGGGCCCAGGATGGCTACACCTTC
CSAPFGAQDGYTF
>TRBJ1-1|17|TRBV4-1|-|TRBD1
TGCGCCAGCAGCCAAGATCATTACAGGGGGTATGGGACTGAAGCTTTCTTT
CASSQDHYRGYGTEAFF
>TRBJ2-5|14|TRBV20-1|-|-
TGCAGTGCTAGAGCCCGGACGGAAGAACAGACCCAGTACTTC
CSARARTEEQTQYF
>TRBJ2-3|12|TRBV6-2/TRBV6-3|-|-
TGTGCCAGCAGGAATAGCACAGATACGCAGTATTTT
CASRNSTDTQYF
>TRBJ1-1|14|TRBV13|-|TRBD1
TGTGCCAGCAGCTTCCCACAGGGGGTCACTGAAGCTTTCTTT
CASSFPQGVTEAFF
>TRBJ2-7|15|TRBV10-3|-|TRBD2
TGTGCCATCAGTGATGGGAGCGGGAGCTCCTACGAGCAGTACTTC
CAISDGSGSSYEQYF
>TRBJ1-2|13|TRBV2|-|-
TGTGCCAGCAGTAACGACGGGATCTATGGCTACACCTTC
CASSNDGIYGYTF
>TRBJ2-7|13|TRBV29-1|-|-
TGCAGCGTTGAAATTAGCCGTACCTACGAGCAGTACTTC
CSVEISRTYEQYF
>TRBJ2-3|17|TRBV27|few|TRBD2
TGTGCCAGCAGTTTAGCCTTGGGACTAGCGGACACAGATACGCAGTATTTT
CASSLALGLADTDTQYF
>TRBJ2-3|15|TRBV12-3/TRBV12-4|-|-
TGTGCCAGCAAGCACACCCTGGCTAGCACAGATACGCAGTATTTT
CASKHTLASTDTQYF
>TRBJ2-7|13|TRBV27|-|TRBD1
TGTGCCAGCAGTTTTCACAGGGGCGGCGAGCAGTACTTC
CASSFHRGGEQYF
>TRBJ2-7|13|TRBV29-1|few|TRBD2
TGCAGCGTCTCGGCGGGGGAAAAATACGAGCAGTACTTC
CSVSAGEKYEQYF
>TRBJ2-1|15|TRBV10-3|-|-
TGTGCCATCAGTGAATCAGAATCTCCCTACAGTGAGCAGTTCTTC
CAISESESPYSEQFF
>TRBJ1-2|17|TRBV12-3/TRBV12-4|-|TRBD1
TGTGCCAGCAGCGGCCAGGGGGTAGTTTTGATCAACTATGGCTACACCTTC
CASSGQGVVLINYGYTF
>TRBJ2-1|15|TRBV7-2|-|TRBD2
TGTGCCAGCAGCCATGTGGCTCGGCGGGAGAATGAGCAGTTCTTC
CASSHVARRENEQFF
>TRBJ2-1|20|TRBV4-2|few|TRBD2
TGTGCCAGCAGCCAATGGACTAGCGGGAGAATCTTAAGGCCGAGCAATGAGCAGTTCTTC
CASSQWTSGRILRPSNEQFF
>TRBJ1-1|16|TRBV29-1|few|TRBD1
TGCAGCGTTGGACCCATGGGACAGGGGATGAACACTGAAGCTTTCTTT
CSVGPMGQGMNTEAFF
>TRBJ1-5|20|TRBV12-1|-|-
TGTGCCAGCCGACACCAAATGGGACAGGGGACGATTATTGGCAATCAGCCCCAGCATTTT
CASRHQMGQGTIIGNQPQHF
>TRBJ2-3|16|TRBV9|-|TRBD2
TGTGCCAGCAGCCCAGGGATGGTAGCGGGAGTGGATACGCAGTATTTT
CASSPGMVAGVDTQYF
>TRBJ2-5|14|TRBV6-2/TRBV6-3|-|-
TGTGCCAGCAGTGACAAGGGGCCCCAAGAGACCCAGTACTTC
CASSDKGPQETQYF
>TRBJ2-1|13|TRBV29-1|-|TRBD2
TGCAGCGCCGGGACTAGCGGGATCATTGAGCAGTTCTTC
CSAGTSGIIEQFF
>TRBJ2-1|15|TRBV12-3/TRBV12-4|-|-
TGTGCCAGCATGAGCTGGGGGGGCAGCCGTAGTGAGCAGTTCTTC
CASMSWGGSRSEQFF
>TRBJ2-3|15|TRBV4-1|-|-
TGCGCCAGCAGCCAATTTGGGGGATTCACAGATACGCAGTATTTT
CASSQFGGFTDTQYF
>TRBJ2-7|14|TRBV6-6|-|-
TGTGCCAGCAGTTACTCGAGGGGGGCCGGTGAGCAGTACTTC
CASSYSRGAGEQYF
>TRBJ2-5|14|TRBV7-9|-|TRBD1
TGTGCCAGCAGCTTGGGACAGGGATTGAAGACCCAGTACTTC
CASSLGQGLKTQYF
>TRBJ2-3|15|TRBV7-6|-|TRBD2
TGTGCCAGCATCCTTAGCGGGGAGAGCACAGATACGCAGTATTTT
CASILSGESTDTQYF
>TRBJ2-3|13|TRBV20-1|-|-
TGCAGTGCTAGACTGGCGAGCACAGATACGCAGTATTTT
CSARLASTDTQYF
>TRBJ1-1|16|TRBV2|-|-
TGTGCCAGCAGTTTAACAGGTGGGGCAATGAACACTGAAGCTTTCTTT
CASSLTGGAMNTEAFF
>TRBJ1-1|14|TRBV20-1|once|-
TGCAGTGCTAGAGTGGTCAGCCGGCAAACTGAAGCTTTCTTT
CSARVVSRQTEAFF
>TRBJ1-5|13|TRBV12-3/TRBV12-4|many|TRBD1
TGTGCCAGCAGCCTTGACAGGGGGCAGCCCCAGCATTTT
CASSLDRGQPQHF
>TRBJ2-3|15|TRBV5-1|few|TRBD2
TGCGCCAGCAGCACCTTAGGACTAGATTCCGATACGCAGTATTTT
CASSTLGLDSDTQYF
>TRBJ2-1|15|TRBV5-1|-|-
TGCGCCAGCAGCACAACCGTAAGCTCCTACAATGAGCAGTTCTTC
CASSTTVSSYNEQFF
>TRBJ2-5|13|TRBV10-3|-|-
TGTGCCATCAGTCACAGGGAACGAGAGACCCAGTACTTC
CAISHRERETQYF
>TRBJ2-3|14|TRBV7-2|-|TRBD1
TGTGCCAGCAGCCGCGGGACAGGAGAGAATACGCAGTATTTT
CASSRGTGENTQYF